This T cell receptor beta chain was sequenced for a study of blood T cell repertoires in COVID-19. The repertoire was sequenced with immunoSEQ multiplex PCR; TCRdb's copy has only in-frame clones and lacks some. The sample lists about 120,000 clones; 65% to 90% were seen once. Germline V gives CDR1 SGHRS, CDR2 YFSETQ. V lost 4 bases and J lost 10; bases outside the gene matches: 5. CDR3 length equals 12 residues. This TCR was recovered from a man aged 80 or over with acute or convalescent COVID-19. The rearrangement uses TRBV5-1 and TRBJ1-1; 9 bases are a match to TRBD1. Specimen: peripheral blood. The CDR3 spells CASSVDRGGAFF. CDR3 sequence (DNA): TGCGCCAGCAGCGTGGACAGGGGAGGAGCTTTCTTT.